This T cell receptor beta chain was recovered during a study of cytomegalovirus exposure and HLA in healthy donors. The PCR contained 60 Vbeta and 13 Jbeta primers. In the original processing: Tens of millions of unique TCR beta chains, 9 million to 11 million shared, were counted in a later analysis. Repertoires were generated with immunoSEQ multiplex PCR, while TCRdb's copy carries only in-frame clones and drops some. That table furnishes V, J and clone size, whereas the DNA furnished D and trimming. The data hold fewer than 250,000 clones, with approximately 82% observed a single time. Study results and limitations: A later analysis, which compared TCR beta chains of equal frequency, found the HLA-associated ones more clonally expanded. It was in a later analysis that TCR association rates were seen to vary by HLA locus, highest for DRB1 and lowest for HLA-C. Accurate predictions that matched the HLA-A and HLA-B alleles of most subjects were reportedly made from TCR beta sequences.

Worth noting for this clone: Its cognate antigen is unknown.

Sequenced material: PBMCs. The receptor's source is a man in his late teens or twenties in good health and CMV-seronegative.

The CDR3 region has the DNA TGTGCTAGTGAACTAGTCGAGGGACAGCAAGAGACCCAGTACTTC. The encoded protein is CASELVEGQQETQYF. The chain combines TRBV12-5 with TRBJ2-5, with TRBD1 matching 7 bases. CDR1 LGHNT and CDR2 FRNRAP come from the germline V gene. The CDR3 loop spans 15 amino acids. V shed 7 bases, J shed 2 bases, and the junction held 10 bases outside the gene matches.